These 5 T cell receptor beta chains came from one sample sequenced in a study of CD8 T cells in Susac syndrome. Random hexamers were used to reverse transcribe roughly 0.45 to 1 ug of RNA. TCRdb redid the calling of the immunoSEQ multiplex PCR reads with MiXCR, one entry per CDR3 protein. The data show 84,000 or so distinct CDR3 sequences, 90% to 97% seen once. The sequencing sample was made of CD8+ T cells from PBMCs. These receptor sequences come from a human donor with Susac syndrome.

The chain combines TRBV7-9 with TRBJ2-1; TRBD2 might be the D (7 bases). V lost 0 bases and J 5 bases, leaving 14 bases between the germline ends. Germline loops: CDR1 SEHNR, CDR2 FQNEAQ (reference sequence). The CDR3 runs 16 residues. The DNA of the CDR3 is TGTGCCAGCAGCTTAGCACAGGGACTAATCGACAATGAGCAGTTCTTC. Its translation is CASSLAQGLIDNEQFF.

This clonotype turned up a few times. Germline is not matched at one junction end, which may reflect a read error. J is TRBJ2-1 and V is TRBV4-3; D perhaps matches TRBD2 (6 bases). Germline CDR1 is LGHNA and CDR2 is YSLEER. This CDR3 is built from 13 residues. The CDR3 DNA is TGTGCCAGTAGTCAGGGACTTTACAATGAGCAGTTCTTC. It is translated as CASSQGLYNEQFF.

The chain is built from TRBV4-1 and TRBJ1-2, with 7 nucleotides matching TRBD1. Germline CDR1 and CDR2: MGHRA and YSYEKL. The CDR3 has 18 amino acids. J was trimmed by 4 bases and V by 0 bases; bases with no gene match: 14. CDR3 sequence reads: CASSQDPAPRDRIYGYTF. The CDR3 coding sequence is TGCGCCAGCAGCCAAGATCCTGCCCCCCGGGACAGAATCTATGGCTACACCTTC.

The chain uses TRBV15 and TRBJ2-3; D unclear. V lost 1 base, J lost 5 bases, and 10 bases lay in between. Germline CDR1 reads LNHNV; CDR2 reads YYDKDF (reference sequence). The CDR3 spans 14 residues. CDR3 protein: CATSRVELGDTQYF. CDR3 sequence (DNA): TGTGCCACCAGCAGAGTGGAGTTGGGAGATACGCAGTATTTT.

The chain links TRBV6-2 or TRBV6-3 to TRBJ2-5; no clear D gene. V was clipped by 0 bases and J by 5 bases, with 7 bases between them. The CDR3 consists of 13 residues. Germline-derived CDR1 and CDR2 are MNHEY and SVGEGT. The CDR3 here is CASSYSPEETQYF. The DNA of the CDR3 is TGTGCCAGCAGTTACTCGCCCGAGGAGACCCAGTACTTC.